This note documents a single T cell receptor beta chain sequence. The sample comes from a study of T cell responses to AZD1222 COVID-19 vaccine. The CDR3 is 16 residues long. V lost 3 bases, J lost 7 bases, and 9 bases stayed unmatched. Germline V lookup: CDR1 LNHDA, CDR2 SQIVND (reference sequence). Method: immunoSEQ multiplex PCR; TCRdb's copy keeps in-frame clones and lacks some. The repertoire holds 95,000 to 110,000 clones, with around nine tenths as singletons. Sample: peripheral blood, taken 28 days after the second AZD1222 dose. The chain carries TRBV19 and TRBJ2-2; 9 positions match TRBD1. The TCR comes from an adult who received the AZD1222 COVID-19 vaccine. The CDR3 DNA reads as TGTGCCAGTAGTATCTTTTGGACAGGGGTCTTCGGGGAGCTGTTTTTT. Its protein product is CASSIFWTGVFGELFF.